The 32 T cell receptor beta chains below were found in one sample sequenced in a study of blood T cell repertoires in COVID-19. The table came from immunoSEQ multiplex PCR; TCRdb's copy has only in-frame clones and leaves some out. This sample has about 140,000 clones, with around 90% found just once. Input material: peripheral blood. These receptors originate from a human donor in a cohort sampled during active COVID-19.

The CDR3 sequence is CASSQVWGLAGGHEQYF. The CDR3 DNA sequence: TGTGCCAGCAGCCAAGTATGGGGGCTAGCGGGAGGACACGAGCAGTACTTC. The gene calls are TRBV3-1 (or the pseudogene TRBV3-2) and TRBJ2-7, with 11 bases fitting TRBD2. The CDR3 is made up of 17 amino acids. V lost 1 base and J lost 5; bases outside the gene matches: 10. The germline V gene encodes CDR1 LGHDT and CDR2 YNNKEL (reference sequence).

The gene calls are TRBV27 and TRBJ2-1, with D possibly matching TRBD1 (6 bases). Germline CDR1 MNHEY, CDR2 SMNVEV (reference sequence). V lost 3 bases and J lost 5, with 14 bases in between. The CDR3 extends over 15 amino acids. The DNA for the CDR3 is TGTGCCAGCAGTTTTCTAGGGGGAAGGGACAATGAGCAGTTCTTC. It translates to CASSFLGGRDNEQFF.

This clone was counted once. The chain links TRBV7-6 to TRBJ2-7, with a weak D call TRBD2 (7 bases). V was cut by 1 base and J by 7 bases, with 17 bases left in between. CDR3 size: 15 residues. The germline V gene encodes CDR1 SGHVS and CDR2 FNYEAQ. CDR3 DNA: TGTGCCAGCAGCTTAGAGGGGGGGGCGACTGAGGAGCAGTACTTC. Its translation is CASSLEGGATEEQYF.

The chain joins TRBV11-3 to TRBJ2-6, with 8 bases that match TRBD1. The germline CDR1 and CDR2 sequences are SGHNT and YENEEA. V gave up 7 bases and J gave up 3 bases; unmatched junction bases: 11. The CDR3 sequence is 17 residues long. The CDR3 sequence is CASNDRQGSGGANVLTF. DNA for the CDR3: TGTGCCAGCAACGATAGACAGGGGTCTGGTGGGGCCAACGTCCTGACTTTC.

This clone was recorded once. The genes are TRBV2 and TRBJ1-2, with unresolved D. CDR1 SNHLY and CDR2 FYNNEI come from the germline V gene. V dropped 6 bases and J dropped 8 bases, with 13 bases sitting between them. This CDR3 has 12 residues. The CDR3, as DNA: TGTGCCAGCAGCCTGGTTAAGGAGGGCTACACCTTC. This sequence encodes CASSLVKEGYTF.

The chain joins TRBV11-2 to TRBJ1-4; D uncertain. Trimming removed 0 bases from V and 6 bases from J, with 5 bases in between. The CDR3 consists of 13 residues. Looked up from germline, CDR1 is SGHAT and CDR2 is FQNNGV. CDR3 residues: CASSLDRDEKLFF. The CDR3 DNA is TGTGCCAGCAGCTTAGATCGAGATGAAAAACTGTTTTTT.

CDR3 sequence: CASSQDWRTLATDTQYF. The CDR3 DNA follows: TGCGCCAGCAGCCAAGATTGGCGGACTTTGGCCACAGATACGCAGTATTTT. The chain carries TRBV4-3 and TRBJ2-3; weak D call: TRBD2 (5 bases). This CDR3 has 17 amino acids. The V gene lost 0 bases and the J gene lost 2 bases, with 15 bases spanning the gap. Germline CDR1 LGHNA, CDR2 YSLEER.

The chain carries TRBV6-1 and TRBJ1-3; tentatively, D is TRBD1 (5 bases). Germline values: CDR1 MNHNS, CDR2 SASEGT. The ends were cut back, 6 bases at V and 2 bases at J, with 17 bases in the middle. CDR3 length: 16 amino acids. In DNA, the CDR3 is TGTGCCAGCAGAGAAATTTTGCAGGGTACTGGAAACACCATATATTTT. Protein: CASREILQGTGNTIYF.

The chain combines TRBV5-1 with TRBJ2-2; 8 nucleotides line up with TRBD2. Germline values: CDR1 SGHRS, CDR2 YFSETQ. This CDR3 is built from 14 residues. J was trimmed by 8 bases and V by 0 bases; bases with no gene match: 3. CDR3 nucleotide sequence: TGCGCCAGCAGCTTGGATACTAGCGGTGGGGAGCTGTTTTTT. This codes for CASSLDTSGGELFF.

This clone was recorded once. CDR3: CASSNRNTDTQYF. Here the CDR3 DNA reads TGTGCCAGCAGCAACAGAAACACAGATACGCAGTATTTT. V and J are TRBV12-3 or TRBV12-4 and TRBJ2-3; D remains unclear. Trimming took 6 bases from V and 2 from J, leaving 9 bases between them. The length of the CDR3 is 13 residues.

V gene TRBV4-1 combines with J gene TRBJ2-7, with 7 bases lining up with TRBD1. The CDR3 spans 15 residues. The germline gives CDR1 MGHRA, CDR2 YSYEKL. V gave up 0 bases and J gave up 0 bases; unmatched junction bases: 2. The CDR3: CASSQEDRDSYEQYF. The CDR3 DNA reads TGCGCCAGCAGCCAAGAAGACAGGGACTCCTACGAGCAGTACTTC.

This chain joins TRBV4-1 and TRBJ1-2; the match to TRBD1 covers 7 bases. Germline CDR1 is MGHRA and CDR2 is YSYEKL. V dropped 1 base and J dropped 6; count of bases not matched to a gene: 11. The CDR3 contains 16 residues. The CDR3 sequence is CASSQVGTGARNGYTF. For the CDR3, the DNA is TGCGCCAGCAGCCAAGTGGGAACAGGGGCACGGAATGGCTACACCTTC.

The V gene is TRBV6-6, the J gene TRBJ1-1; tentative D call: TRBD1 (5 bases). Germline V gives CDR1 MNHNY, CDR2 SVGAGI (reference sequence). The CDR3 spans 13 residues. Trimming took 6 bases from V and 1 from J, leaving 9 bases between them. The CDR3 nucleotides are TGTGCCAGCAGACTTCAGGGGAACACTGAAGCTTTCTTT. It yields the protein CASRLQGNTEAFF.

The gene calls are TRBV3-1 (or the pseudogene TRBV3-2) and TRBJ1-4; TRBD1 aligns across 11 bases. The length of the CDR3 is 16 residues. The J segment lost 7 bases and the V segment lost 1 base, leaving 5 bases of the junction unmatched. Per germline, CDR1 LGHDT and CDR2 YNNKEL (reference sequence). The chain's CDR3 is CASSQGRGTGGEKLFF. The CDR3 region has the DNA TGTGCCAGCAGCCAAGGCCGAGGGACAGGGGGTGAAAAACTGTTTTTT.

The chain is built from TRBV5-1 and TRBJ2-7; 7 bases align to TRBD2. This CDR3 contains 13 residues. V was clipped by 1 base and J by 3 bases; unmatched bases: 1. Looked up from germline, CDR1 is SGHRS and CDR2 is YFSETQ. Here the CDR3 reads CASSLSSGYEQYF. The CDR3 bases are TGCGCCAGCAGCTTGTCTAGCGGCTACGAGCAGTACTTC. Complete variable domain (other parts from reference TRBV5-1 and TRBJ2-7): KAGVTQTPRYLIKTRGQQVTLSCSPISGHRSVSWYQQTPGQGLQFLFEYFSETQRNKGNFPGRFSGRQFSNSRSEMNVSTLELGDSALYLCASSLSSGYEQYFGPGTRLTVT.

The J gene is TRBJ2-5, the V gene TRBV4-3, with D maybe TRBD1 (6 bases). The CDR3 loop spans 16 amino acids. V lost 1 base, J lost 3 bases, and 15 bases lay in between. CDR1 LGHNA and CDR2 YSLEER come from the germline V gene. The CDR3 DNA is TGCGCCAGCAGCCAAGGGCTTGGAGAGGGGGAAGAGACCCAGTACTTC. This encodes CASSQGLGEGEETQYF.

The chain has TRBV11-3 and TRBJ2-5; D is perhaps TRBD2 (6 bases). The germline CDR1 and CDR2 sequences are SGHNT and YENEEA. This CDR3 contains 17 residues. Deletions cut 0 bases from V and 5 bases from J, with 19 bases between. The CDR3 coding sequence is TGTGCCAGCAGCTTAGACGGTGAGGGAGGAACTCGGGAGACCCAGTACTTC. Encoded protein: CASSLDGEGGTRETQYF.

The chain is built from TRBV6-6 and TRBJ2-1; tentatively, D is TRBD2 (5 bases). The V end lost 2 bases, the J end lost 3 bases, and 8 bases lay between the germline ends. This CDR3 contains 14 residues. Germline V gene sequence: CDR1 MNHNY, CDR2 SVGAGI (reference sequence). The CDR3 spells CASSYGRIYNEQFF. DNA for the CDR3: TGTGCCAGCAGTTACGGGAGAATCTACAATGAGCAGTTCTTC.

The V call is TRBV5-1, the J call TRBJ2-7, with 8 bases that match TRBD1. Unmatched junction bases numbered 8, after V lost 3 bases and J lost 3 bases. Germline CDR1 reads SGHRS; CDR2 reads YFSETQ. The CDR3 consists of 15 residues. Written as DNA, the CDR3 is TGCGCCAGCAGCTACTGGACAGGGCCTAACTACGAGCAGTACTTC. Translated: CASSYWTGPNYEQYF.

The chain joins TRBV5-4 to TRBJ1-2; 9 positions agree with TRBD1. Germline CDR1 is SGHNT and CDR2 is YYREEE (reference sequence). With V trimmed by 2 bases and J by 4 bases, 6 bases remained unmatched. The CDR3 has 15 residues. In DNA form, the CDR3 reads TGTGCCAGCAGCTTAGGAGGGACAGGGCCCTATGGCTACACCTTC. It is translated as CASSLGGTGPYGYTF.

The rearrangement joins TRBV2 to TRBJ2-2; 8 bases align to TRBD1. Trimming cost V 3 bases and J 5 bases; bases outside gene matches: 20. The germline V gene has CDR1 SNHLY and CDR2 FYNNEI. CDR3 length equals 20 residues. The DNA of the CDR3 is TGTGCCAGCAGTGACCCCCCCACAGGGGGGAAGGTTCGGGGAACCGGGGAGCTGTTTTTT. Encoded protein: CASSDPPTGGKVRGTGELFF.

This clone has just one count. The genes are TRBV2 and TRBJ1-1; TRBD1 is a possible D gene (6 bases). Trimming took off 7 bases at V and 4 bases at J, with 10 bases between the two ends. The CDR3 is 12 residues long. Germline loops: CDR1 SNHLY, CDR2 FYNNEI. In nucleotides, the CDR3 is TGTGCCAGCAAGGGAGGGGGCACTGAAGCTTTCTTT. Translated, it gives CASKGGGTEAFF. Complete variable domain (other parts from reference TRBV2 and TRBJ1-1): EPEVTQTPSHQVTQMGQEVILRCVPISNHLYFYWYRQILGQKVEFLVSFYNNEISEKSEIFDDQFSVERPDGSNFTLKIRSTKLEDSAMYFCASKGGGTEAFFGQGTRLTVV.

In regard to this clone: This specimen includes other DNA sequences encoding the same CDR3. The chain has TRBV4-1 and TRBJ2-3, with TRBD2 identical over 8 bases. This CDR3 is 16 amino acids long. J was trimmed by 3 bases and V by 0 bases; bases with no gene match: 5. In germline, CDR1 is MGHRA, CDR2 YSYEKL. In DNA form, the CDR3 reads TGCGCCAGCAGCCAAGAAGCCAGCGGGAGAACAGATACGCAGTATTTT. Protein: CASSQEASGRTDTQYF.

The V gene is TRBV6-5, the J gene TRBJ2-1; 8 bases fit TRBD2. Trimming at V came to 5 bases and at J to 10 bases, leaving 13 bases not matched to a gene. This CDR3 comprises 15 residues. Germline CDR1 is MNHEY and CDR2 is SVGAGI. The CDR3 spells CASSSSAGGTMEQFF. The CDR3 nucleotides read TGTGCCAGCAGTAGTTCGGCGGGAGGTACAATGGAGCAGTTCTTC.

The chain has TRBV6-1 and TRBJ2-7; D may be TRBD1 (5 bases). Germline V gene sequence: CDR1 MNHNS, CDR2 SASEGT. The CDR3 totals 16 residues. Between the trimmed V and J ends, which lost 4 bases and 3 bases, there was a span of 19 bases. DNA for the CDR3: TGTGCCAGCAGTGGGATAACAGGCCCTCAGATCTACGAGCAGTACTTC. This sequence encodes CASSGITGPQIYEQYF.

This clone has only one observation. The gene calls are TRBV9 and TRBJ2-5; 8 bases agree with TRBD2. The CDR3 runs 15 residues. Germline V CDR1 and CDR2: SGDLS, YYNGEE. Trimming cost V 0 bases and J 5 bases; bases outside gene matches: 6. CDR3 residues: CASSVGAGVRETQYF. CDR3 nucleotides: TGTGCCAGCAGCGTAGGAGCGGGGGTTAGGGAGACCCAGTACTTC. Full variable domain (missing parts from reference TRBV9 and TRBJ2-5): DSGVTQTPKHLITATGQRVTLRCSPRSGDLSVYWYQQSLDQGLQFLIQYYNGEERAKGNILERFSAQQFPDLHSELNLSSLELGDSALYFCASSVGAGVRETQYFGPGTRLLVL.

CDR3 in DNA: TGTGCCAGCAGTTTCGGGGCCACAGGGGGACGCTACGAGCAGTACTTC. Protein product: CASSFGATGGRYEQYF. V usage is TRBV27 and J usage is TRBJ2-7; the match to TRBD1 covers 8 bases. With 3 bases clipped from V and 3 bases from J, the junction kept 10 bases outside the gene matches. CDR1 is MNHEY and CDR2 is SMNVEV in the germline V gene (reference sequence). The CDR3 totals 16 residues.

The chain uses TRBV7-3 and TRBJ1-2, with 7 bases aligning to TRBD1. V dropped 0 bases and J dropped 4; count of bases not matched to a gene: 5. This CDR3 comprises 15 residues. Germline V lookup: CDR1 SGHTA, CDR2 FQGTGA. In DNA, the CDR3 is TGTGCCAGCAGCTTAACCCCGGACAGGTCCTATGGCTACACCTTC. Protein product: CASSLTPDRSYGYTF.

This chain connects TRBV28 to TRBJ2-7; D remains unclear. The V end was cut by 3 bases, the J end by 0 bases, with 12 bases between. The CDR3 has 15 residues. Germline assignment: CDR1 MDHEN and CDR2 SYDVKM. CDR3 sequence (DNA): TGTGCCAGCAGTTTCAGACTCCCAAGCTCCTACGAGCAGTACTTC. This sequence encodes CASSFRLPSSYEQYF.

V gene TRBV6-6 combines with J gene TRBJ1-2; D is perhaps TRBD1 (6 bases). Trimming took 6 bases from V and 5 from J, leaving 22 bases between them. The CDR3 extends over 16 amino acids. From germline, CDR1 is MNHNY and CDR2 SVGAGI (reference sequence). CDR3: CASSRQAGPSTYGYTF. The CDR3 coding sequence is TGTGCCAGCAGCCGACAGGCGGGTCCCTCTACTTATGGCTACACCTTC.

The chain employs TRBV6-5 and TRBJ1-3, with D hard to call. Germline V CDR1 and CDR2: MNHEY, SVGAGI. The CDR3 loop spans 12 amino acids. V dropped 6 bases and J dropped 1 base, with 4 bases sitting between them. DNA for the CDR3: TGTGCCAGCAGGGCTTCTGGAAACACCATATATTTT. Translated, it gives CASRASGNTIYF.

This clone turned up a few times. The chain's CDR3 is CAISPRLAATSSTDTQYF. In DNA form, the CDR3 reads TGTGCCATCAGCCCTCGACTAGCGGCGACATCTAGCACAGATACGCAGTATTTT. J is TRBJ2-3 and V is TRBV10-3, with TRBD2 matching over 9 bases. The CDR3 runs 18 residues. Per the germline V gene, CDR1 is ENHRY and CDR2 is SYGVKD. The ends lost 6 bases at V and 0 bases at J; junction bases unmatched: 13.